This T cell receptor (beta chain) was captured in a study of CD8+ T cells in alopecia areata. Background on the study: Dosing spanned 6 to 18 months on tofacitinib, then 6 months off drug. Scoring of treated patients' severity used the percentage of affected scalp area.

Sequencing templates came from extracted RNA that was reverse transcribed into cDNA. TCRdb keeps only in-frame clones here, not all; method: immunoSEQ multiplex PCR. The data show about 120,000 clones, about half seen once. Stated treatment: oral pan-JAK inhibitor, 5-10 mg twice daily. Per the germline V gene, CDR1 is GTSNPN and CDR2 is SVGIG (reference sequence). Trimming took 0 bases from V and 4 from J; bases not matched to a gene: 3. CDR3 length: 14 residues. This chain uses TRBV30 with TRBJ1-5; 7 bases line up with TRBD1. Specimen: CD4+ T cells sorted from blood, collected at week 4, from a patient treated with tofacitinib. The sequence was obtained from a human donor with alopecia areata. This CDR3 reads CAWSVGTVNQPQHF. DNA of the CDR3: TGTGCCTGGAGTGTAGGGACAGTGAATCAGCCCCAGCATTTT.